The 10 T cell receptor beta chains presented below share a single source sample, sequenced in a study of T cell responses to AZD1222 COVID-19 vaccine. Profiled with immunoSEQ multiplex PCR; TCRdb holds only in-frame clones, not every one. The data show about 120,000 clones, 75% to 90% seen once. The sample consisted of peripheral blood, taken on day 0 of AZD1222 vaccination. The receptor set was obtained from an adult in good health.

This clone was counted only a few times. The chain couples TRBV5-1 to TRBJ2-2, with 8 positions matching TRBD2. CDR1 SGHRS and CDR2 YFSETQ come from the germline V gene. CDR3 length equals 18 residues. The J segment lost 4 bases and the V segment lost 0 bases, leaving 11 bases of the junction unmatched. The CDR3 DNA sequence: TGCGCCAGCAGCTTGGGTTCTTGGCAAGCGGGAGCCACCGGGGAGCTGTTTTTT. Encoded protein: CASSLGSWQAGATGELFF.

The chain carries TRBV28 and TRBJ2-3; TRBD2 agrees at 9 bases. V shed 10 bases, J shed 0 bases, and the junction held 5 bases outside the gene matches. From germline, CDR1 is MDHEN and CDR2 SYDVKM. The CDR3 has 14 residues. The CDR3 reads CATGLAVSTDTQYF. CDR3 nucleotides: TGTGCCACGGGACTAGCCGTAAGCACAGATACGCAGTATTTT.

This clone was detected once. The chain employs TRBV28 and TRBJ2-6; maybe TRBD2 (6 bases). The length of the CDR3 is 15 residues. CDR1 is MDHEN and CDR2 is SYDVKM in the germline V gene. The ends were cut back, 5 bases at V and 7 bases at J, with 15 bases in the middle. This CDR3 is CASSQTAGRANVLTF. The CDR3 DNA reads TGTGCCAGCAGTCAGACGGCGGGGAGAGCCAACGTCCTGACTTTC.

CDR3 nucleotide sequence: TGTGCCAGCAGCGTAACGCCGGGCCCCCCCTACGAGCAGTACTTC. It is translated as CASSVTPGPPYEQYF. The chain recombines TRBV9 with TRBJ2-7; D is unclear. V lost 1 base and J 2 bases, leaving 13 bases between the germline ends. CDR1 is SGDLS, CDR2 YYNGEE, per germline. The CDR3 contains 15 residues.

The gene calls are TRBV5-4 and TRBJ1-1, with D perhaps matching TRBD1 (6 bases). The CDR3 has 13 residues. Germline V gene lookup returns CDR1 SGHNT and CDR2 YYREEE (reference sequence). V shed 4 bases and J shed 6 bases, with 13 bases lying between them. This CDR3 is CASSPTGGAEAFF. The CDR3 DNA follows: TGTGCCAGCAGCCCAACGGGGGGCGCTGAAGCTTTCTTT.

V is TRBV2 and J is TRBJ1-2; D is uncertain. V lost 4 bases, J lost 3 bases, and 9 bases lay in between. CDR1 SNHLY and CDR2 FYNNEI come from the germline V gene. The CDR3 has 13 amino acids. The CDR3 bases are TGTGCCAGCAGTGCCGGCAGGTACTATGGCTACACCTTC. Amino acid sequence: CASSAGRYYGYTF.

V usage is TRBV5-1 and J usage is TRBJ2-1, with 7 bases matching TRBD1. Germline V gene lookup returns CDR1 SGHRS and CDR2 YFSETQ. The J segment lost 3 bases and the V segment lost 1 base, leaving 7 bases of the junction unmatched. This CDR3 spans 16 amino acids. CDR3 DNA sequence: TGCGCCAGCAGCTTGTCAGTTGGGACAGACTACAATGAGCAGTTCTTC. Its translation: CASSLSVGTDYNEQFF.

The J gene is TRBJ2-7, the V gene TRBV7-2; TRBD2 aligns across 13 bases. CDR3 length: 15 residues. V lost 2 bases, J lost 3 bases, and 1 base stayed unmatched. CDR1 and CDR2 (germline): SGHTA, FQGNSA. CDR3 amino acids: CASSLRTSGSYEQYF. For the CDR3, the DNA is TGTGCCAGCAGCTTAAGGACTAGCGGGAGCTACGAGCAGTACTTC.

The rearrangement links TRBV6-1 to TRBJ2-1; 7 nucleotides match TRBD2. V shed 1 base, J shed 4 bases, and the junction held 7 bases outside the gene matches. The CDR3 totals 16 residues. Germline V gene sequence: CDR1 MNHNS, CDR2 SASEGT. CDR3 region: CASSEGEGLGYNEQFF. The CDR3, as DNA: TGTGCCAGCAGTGAAGGGGAGGGGTTGGGATACAATGAGCAGTTCTTC.

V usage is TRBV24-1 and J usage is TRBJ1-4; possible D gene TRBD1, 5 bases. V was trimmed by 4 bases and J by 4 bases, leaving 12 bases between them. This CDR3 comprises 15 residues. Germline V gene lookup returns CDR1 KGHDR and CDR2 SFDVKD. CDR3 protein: CATSDAGTVNEKLFF. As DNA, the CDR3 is TGTGCCACCAGTGACGCCGGGACGGTTAATGAAAAACTGTTTTTT.